This T cell receptor (beta chain) came from a study of blood T cell repertoires in COVID-19. This CDR3 comprises 13 residues. CDR1 ENHRY and CDR2 SYGVKD come from the germline V gene. Trimming pared 6 bases from V and 6 bases from J, leaving 14 bases between. Profiling relied on immunoSEQ multiplex PCR, and the TCRdb table lists in-frame clones only, not all of them. Of tens of thousands of clones listed, roughly 72% are singletons. This clone has just one count. What was sequenced was peripheral blood. This receptor was obtained from a woman aged 80 or over with acute or convalescent COVID-19. V usage is TRBV10-3 and J usage is TRBJ1-1, with TRBD1 as a possible D gene (5 bases). DNA of the CDR3: TGTGCCATCAGACGGACAACTTCCTCTGAAGCTTTCTTT. Residues: CAIRRTTSSEAFF.